This T cell receptor beta chain was identified during a study of T cells after yellow fever vaccination. Study-wide points: Most primary-vaccination clones recurred post-booster (just under 98% CD4, over 70% CD8). Overlap between CD4 and CD8 compartments was detected for a small share of clonotypes.

The study made its TCR cDNA through 5'RACE template switching. That step introduced a universal primer site along with UMIs. TCRdb fed the 5' RACE reads into MiXCR, producing one record per CDR3 protein. The sample shows hundreds of thousands of distinct CDR3 sequences, just over 20% of them seen only once. V lost 3 bases and J lost 3; bases outside the gene matches: 2. The CDR3 has 15 residues. Germline V gives CDR1 SGHRS, CDR2 YFSETQ. Notes on this clonotype: Antigen unknown.

Sequences were derived from PBMCs, sampled 21 days after the first yellow fever vaccination. This chain links TRBV5-1 with TRBJ2-2, with TRBD1 identical over 10 bases. The source of this sequence is a man between 18 and 35 years old who received the YFV17D yellow fever vaccine. As DNA, the CDR3 is TGCGCCAGCAGCTCGGACAGGGGGGACACCGGGGAGCTGTTTTTT. It encodes CASSSDRGDTGELFF.